The sequence of this T cell receptor (beta chain) was determined in a study of shared clonotypes between healthy human individuals. Study-level background: Donors were a couple of women and a few men aged 18 to 49.

Study-level findings and limits: The low donor count limited represented genetic and exposure-history diversity. Some naive CD4 clonotypes, about 5%, turned up in common across four donors. Unshared clonotypes carried lower generation probabilities than those common to all four donors.

Here immunoSEQ multiplex PCR was the method, and the copy in TCRdb shows in-frame clones only, minus some. Here the sample spans some 2 million clones, less than 95% being singletons. Germline loops: CDR1 SGDLS, CDR2 YYNGEE. This CDR3 spans 14 amino acids. Losses at the gene ends were 5 bases for V and 2 bases for J; bases not matched to a gene: 3. Naive CD8 isolation took CD45RO-negative cells positively selected for CCR7 and excluded terminally differentiated effector memory CD45RA+ cells. Of note for this clone: The antigen remains unidentified. Additional DNA sequences in this sample encode the identical CDR3.

This TCR came from a man aged 18 to 29 in good health. The V call is TRBV9, the J call TRBJ2-7; 11 bases align to TRBD2. What was sequenced was naive CD8+ T cells sorted from blood. The DNA for the CDR3 is TGTGCCAGCAGTCTAGCGGGAGGACCCTACGAGCAGTACTTC. Translation gives CASSLAGGPYEQYF. The entire variable domain, with the rest obtained from reference TRBV9 and TRBJ2-7, is as follows: DSGVTQTPKHLITATGQRVTLRCSPRSGDLSVYWYQQSLDQGLQFLIQYYNGEERAKGNILERFSAQQFPDLHSELNLSSLELGDSALYFCASSLAGGPYEQYFGPGTRLTVT.